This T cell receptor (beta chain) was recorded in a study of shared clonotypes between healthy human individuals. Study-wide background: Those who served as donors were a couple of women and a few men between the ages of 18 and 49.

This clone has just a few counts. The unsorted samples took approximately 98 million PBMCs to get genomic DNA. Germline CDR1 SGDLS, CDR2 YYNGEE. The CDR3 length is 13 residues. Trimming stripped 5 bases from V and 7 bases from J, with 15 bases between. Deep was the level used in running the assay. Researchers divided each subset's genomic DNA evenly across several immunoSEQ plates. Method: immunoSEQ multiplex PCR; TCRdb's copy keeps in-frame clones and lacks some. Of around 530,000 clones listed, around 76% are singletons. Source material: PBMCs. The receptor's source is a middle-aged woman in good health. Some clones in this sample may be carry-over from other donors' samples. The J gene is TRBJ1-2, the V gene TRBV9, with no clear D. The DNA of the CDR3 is TGTGCCAGCAGGAACGGTCGGCGATCTGGCTACACCTTC. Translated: CASRNGRRSGYTF.